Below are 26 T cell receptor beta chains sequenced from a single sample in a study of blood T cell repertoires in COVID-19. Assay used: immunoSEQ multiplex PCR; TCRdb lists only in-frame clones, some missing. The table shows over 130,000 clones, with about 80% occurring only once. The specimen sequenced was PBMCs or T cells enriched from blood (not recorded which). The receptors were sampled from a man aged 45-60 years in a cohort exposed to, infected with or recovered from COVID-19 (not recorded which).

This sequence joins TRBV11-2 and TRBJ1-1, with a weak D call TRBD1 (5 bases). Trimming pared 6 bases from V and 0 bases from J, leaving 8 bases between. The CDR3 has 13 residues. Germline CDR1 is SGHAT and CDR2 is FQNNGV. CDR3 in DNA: TGTGCCAGCAGACTCAGGGTGAACACTGAAGCTTTCTTT. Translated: CASRLRVNTEAFF.

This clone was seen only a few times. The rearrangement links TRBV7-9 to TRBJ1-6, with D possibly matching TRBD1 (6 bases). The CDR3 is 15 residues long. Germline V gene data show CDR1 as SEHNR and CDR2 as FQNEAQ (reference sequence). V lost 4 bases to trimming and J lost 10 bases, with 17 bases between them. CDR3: CASSSDGGLGSPLHF. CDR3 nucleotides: TGTGCCAGCAGCTCTGATGGGGGCCTAGGGTCACCCCTCCACTTT.

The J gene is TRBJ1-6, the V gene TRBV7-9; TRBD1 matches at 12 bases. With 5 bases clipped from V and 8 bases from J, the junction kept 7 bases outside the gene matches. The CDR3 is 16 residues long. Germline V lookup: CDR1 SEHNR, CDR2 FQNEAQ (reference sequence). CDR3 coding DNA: TGTGCCAGCAGCCTCCGGGACAGGGGGCGGGATTCACCCCTCCACTTT. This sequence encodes CASSLRDRGRDSPLHF.

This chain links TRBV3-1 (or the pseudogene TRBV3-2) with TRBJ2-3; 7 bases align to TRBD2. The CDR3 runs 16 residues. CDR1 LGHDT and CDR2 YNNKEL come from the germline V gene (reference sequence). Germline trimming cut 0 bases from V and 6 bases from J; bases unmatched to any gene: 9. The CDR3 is CASSQDRTGGVDTQYF. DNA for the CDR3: TGTGCCAGCAGCCAAGATCGTACGGGAGGAGTTGATACGCAGTATTTT.

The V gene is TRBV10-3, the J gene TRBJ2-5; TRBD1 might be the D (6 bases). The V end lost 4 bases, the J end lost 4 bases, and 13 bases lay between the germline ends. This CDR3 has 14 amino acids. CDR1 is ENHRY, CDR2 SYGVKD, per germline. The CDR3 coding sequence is TGTGCCATCAGTGCGTCGAAAGGGGGAGAGACCCAGTACTTC. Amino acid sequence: CAISASKGGETQYF.

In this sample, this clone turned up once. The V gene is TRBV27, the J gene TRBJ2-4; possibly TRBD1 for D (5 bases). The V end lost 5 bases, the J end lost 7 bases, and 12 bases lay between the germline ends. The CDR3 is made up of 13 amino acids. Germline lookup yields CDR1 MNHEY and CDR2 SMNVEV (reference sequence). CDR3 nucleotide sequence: TGTGCCAGCAGTGCACAGGTTCCGAACATTCAGTACTTC. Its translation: CASSAQVPNIQYF.

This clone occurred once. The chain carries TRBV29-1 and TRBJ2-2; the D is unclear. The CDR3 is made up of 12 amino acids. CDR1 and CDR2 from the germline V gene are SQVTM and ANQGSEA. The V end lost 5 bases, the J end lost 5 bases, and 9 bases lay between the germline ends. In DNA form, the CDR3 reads TGCAGCGTTAATACACAAACCGGGGAGCTGTTTTTT. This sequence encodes CSVNTQTGELFF.

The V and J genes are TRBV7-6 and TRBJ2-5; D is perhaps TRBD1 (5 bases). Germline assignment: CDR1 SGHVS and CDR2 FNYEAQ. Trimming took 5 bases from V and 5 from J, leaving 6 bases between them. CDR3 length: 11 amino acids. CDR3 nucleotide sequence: TGTGCCAGCAGCAAGGGGGAGACCCAGTACTTC. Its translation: CASSKGETQYF. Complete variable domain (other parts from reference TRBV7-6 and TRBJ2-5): GAGVSQSPRYKVTKRGQDVALRCDPISGHVSLYWYRQALGQGPEFLTYFNYEAQQDKSGLPNDRFSAERPEGSISTLTIQRTEQRDSAMYRCASSKGETQYFGPGTRLLVL.

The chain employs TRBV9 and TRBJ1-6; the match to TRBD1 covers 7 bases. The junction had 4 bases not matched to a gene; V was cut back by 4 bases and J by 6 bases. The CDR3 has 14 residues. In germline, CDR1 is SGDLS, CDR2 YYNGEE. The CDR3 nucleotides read TGTGCCAGCAGCCCCCGGGACAGTAATTCACCCCTCCACTTT. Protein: CASSPRDSNSPLHF. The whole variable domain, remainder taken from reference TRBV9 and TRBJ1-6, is DSGVTQTPKHLITATGQRVTLRCSPRSGDLSVYWYQQSLDQGLQFLIQYYNGEERAKGNILERFSAQQFPDLHSELNLSSLELGDSALYFCASSPRDSNSPLHFGNGTRLTVT.

DNA for the CDR3: TGTGCCAGCAGCAAACAGGGGAGAACTGAAGCTTTCTTT. This codes for CASSKQGRTEAFF. J is TRBJ1-1 and V is TRBV9, with TRBD1 identical over 7 bases. The trim removed 4 bases at V and 5 bases at J, leaving 5 bases unmatched. Germline-derived CDR1 and CDR2 are SGDLS and YYNGEE. The CDR3 runs to 13 residues.

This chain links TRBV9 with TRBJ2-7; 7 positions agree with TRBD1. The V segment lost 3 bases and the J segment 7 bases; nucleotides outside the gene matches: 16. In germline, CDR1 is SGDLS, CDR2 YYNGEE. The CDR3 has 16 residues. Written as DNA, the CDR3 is TGTGCCAGCAGCGAGGGGGCCGGGACACTCACATTAGAGCAGTACTTC. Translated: CASSEGAGTLTLEQYF.

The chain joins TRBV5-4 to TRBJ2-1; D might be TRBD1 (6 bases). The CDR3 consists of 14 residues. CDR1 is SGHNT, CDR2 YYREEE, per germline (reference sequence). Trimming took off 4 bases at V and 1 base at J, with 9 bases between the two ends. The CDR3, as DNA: TGTGCCAGCAGCGACAGGTCTTCCTACAATGAGCAGTTCTTC. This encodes CASSDRSSYNEQFF.

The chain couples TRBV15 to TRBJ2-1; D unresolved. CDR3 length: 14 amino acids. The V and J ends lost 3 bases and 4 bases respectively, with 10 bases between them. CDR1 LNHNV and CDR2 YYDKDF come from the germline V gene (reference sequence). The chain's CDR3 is CATSSNLEYNEQFF. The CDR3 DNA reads TGTGCCACCAGCAGTAATTTAGAATACAATGAGCAGTTCTTC.

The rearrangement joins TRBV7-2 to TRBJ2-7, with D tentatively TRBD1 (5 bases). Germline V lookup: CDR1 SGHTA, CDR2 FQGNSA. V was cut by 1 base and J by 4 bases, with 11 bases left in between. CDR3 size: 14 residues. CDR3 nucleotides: TGTGCCAGCAGCTTAGGGCAGGGCAAGTACGAGCAGTACTTC. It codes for CASSLGQGKYEQYF.

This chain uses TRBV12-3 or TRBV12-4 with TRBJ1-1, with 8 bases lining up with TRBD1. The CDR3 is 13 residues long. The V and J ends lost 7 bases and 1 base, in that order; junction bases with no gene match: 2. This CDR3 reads CASTGQGNTEAFF. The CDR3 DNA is TGTGCCAGCACCGGACAGGGGAACACTGAAGCTTTCTTT.

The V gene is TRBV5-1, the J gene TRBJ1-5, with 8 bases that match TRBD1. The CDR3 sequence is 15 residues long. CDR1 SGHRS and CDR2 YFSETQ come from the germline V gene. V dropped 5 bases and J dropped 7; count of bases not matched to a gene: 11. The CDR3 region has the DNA TGCGCCAGCAGTCCGGACAGGGAGGGAGGACAGCCCCAGCATTTT. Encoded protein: CASSPDREGGQPQHF.

This CDR3 is CASSEGLAGASPSYEQYF. CDR3 sequence (DNA): TGTGCCAGCAGCGAGGGACTAGCGGGAGCGTCCCCCTCCTACGAGCAGTACTTC. This chain uses TRBV9 with TRBJ2-7, with 14 bases fitting TRBD2. Germline assignment: CDR1 SGDLS and CDR2 YYNGEE. The CDR3 spans 18 residues. J gave up 0 bases and V 3 bases, and 8 bases lay outside the gene matches.

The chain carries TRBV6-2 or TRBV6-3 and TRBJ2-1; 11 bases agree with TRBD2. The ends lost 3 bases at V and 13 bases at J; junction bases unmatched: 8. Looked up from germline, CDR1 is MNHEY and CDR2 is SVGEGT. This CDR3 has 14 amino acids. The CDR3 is CASSYGLAGGPQFF. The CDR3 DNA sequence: TGTGCCAGCAGTTATGGGCTAGCGGGAGGCCCCCAGTTCTTC.

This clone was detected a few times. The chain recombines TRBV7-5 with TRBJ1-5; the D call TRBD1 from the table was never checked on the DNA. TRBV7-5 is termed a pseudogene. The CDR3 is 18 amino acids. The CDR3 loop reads CARSPPGSTGASNQPQHF. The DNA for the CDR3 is TGTGCCAGAAGCCCCCCAGGGTCGACAGGGGCTAGCAATCAGCCCCAGCATTTT.

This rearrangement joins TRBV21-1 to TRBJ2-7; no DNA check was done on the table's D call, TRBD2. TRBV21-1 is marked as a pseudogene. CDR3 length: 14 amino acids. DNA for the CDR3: TGTGCCAGCAGCAGGACTAGCGGGAGACTCGAGCAGTACTTC. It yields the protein CASSRTSGRLEQYF.

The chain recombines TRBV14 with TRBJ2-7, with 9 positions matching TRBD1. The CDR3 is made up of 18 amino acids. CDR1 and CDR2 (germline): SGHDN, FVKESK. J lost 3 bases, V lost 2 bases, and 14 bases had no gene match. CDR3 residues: CASSQPPLLRQGVYEQYF. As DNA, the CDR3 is TGTGCCAGCAGCCAACCCCCCCTTCTTAGACAGGGGGTCTACGAGCAGTACTTC.

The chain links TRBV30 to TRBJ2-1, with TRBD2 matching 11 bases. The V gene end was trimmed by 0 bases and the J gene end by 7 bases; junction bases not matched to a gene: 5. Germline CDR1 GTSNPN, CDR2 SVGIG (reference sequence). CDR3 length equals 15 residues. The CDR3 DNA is TGTGCCTGGAGTGTACGGCTAGCGGGAGGAAATGAGCAGTTCTTC. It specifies CAWSVRLAGGNEQFF.

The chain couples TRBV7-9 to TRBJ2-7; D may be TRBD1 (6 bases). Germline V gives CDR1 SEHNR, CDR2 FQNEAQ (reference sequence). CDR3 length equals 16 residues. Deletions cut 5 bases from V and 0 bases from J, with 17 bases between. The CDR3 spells CASSIPGVTSSYEQYF. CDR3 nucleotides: TGTGCCAGCAGCATCCCAGGGGTCACGAGCTCCTACGAGCAGTACTTC.

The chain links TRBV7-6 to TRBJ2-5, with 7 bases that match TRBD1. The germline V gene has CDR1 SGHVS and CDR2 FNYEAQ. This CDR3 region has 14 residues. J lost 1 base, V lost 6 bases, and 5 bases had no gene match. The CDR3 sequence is CASRPGTAQETQYF. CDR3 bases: TGTGCCAGCAGGCCAGGGACAGCCCAAGAGACCCAGTACTTC.

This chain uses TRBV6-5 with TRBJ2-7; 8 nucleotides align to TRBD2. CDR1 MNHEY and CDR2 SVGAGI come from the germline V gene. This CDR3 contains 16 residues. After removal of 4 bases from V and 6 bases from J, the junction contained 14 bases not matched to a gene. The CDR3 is CASSSRRGLEVSEQYF. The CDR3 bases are TGTGCCAGCAGTTCCCGGAGGGGACTAGAAGTTAGCGAGCAGTACTTC.

The CDR3 bases are TGTGCCAGCAGTTTAGGGCTCCGCTACGAGCAGTACTTC. As protein: CASSLGLRYEQYF. J is TRBJ2-7 and V is TRBV27; D not resolved. Germline V lookup: CDR1 MNHEY, CDR2 SMNVEV (reference sequence). The CDR3 consists of 13 residues. Trimming stripped 2 bases from V and 3 bases from J, with 8 bases between.